This T cell receptor (beta chain) was profiled in a study of control samples from healthy donors and cancer patients. Sequencing was performed with immunoSEQ multiplex PCR; in TCRdb, only in-frame clones are kept and a portion is missing. The top ten clones hold 6.2% of a sample with about 75,000 clones, 90% to 95% of them seen once. Remarks on this clone: Other DNA sequences in this specimen translate into the identical CDR3.

The CDR3 totals 15 residues. V was shortened by 8 bases and J by 1 base, with 15 bases between the two germline ends. Germline CDR1 WNHNN, CDR2 SYGVQD (reference sequence). The chain carries TRBV10-1 and TRBJ1-5; D perhaps matches TRBD1 (5 bases). Input material: blood. This TCR derives from a woman aged 40 to 50 in good health. CDR3 nucleotides: TGCGCCAGCCCCGACCCGGGGCACAGCAATCAGCCCCAGCATTTT. Translated, it gives CASPDPGHSNQPQHF.